A selection of T cell receptor beta chains follows, all from one sample in a study of T cell responses to AZD1222 COVID-19 vaccine. The repertoire was sequenced with immunoSEQ multiplex PCR; TCRdb's copy has only in-frame clones and lacks some. The table has roughly 110,000 clones, under 95% seen once. The specimen was peripheral blood, collected on day 0 of AZD1222 vaccination. The receptors come from an adult in good health. Each CDR3 is given with its conserved first and last residue. The D gene is left open where the match is weak. Clone size is stated in some rows and not others, as once, few, many or a class when expanded.

j_call clone_size v_call d_call cdr3_nt cdr3_aa
TRBJ1-3 - TRBV5-8 - TGTGCCAGCAGCCAACCTCGTGGCTCTGGAAACACCATATATTTT CASSQPRGSGNTIYF
TRBJ2-3 few TRBV15 - TGTGCCACCAGCAGAGAAGGGACCAACACAGATACGCAGTATTTT CATSREGTNTDTQYF
TRBJ2-7 - TRBV9 - TGTGCCAGCAGCGCCTCCATTGGTGGGTCCTACGAGCAGTACTTC CASSASIGGSYEQYF
TRBJ2-5 - TRBV7-2 - TGTGCCAGCAGCCGGGGACCAGAGACCCAGTACTTC CASSRGPETQYF
TRBJ1-1 - TRBV5-5 - TGTGCCAGCAGCCCCCTAACTCGGGGCCTGGACACTGAAGCTTTCTTT CASSPLTRGLDTEAFF
TRBJ2-1 - TRBV9 TRBD2 TGTGCCAGCAGCGTAGCGGGGGGGCCTTATGAGCAGTTCTTC CASSVAGGPYEQFF
TRBJ2-5 few TRBV21-1 - TGTGCCAGCAGCAATGCCGGGAACACACAAGAGACCCAGTACTTC CASSNAGNTQETQYF
TRBJ1-1 - TRBV7-9 - TGTGCCAGCAGCTTCCTCGGCACTGAAGCTTTCTTT CASSFLGTEAFF
TRBJ2-7 once TRBV7-2 - TGTGCCAGCAGCTCTAACTACGAGCAGTACTTC CASSSNYEQYF
TRBJ1-2 - TRBV30 - TGTGCCTGGACCGAGGGGGGCTATGGCTACACCTTC CAWTEGGYGYTF
TRBJ2-7 - TRBV11-3 - TGTGCCAGCAGCTTAGACGCGGCCTCCTACGAGCAGTACTTC CASSLDAASYEQYF
TRBJ1-1 - TRBV7-2 - TGTGCCAGCACTTGGGACGGGAACACTGAAGCTTTCTTT CASTWDGNTEAFF
TRBJ1-6 once TRBV27 TRBD1 TGTGCCAGCAGTGGCGCCCGGGACAGAAATTCACCCCTCCACTTT CASSGARDRNSPLHF
TRBJ1-5 - TRBV7-2 - TGTGCCAGCAGCTTACGGGACATGGATCAGCCCCAGCATTTT CASSLRDMDQPQHF
TRBJ1-2 few TRBV3-1/TRBV3-2 - TGTGCCAGCAGCCAAGGAGACTCGGCGGCCCTGGACTATGGCTACACCTTC CASSQGDSAALDYGYTF
TRBJ1-1 - TRBV7-9 - TGTGCCAGCAGCACCGGCAGGGATAGGACTGAAGCTTTCTTT CASSTGRDRTEAFF
TRBJ1-2 - TRBV3-1/TRBV3-2 TRBD1 TGTGCCAGCAGCCAAGTCTCAGGGGGCGCAGGAGATGGCTACACCTTC CASSQVSGGAGDGYTF
TRBJ2-2 once TRBV10-3 TRBD2 TGTGCCATCAGTGAGCGCGGGGGTTTTGGCACCGGGGAGCTGTTTTTT CAISERGGFGTGELFF
TRBJ2-1 - TRBV6-2/TRBV6-3 - TGTGCCAGCAGTTACGACGTGGAGCAGTTCTTC CASSYDVEQFF
TRBJ2-7 - TRBV6-2/TRBV6-3 TRBD1 TGTGCCAGCAGCCCGGGACAGGTGTACGAGCAGTACTTC CASSPGQVYEQYF
TRBJ2-7 once TRBV7-9 - TGTGCCAGCAGCTTAGCAGTGGACGAGCAGTACTTC CASSLAVDEQYF
TRBJ1-3 once TRBV3-1/TRBV3-2 - TGTGCCAGCAGCCGATTCGTCGGGGAGCCTGGAAACACCATATATTTT CASSRFVGEPGNTIYF
TRBJ2-5 - TRBV2 TRBD2 TGTGCCAGCAGTGTCGAGACTAGCGGGGGACCCTTTGGGGAGACCCAGTACTTC CASSVETSGGPFGETQYF
TRBJ2-2 - TRBV19 - TGTGCCAGTAGTTCGGGGGGCCCCACCGGGGAGCTGTTTTTT CASSSGGPTGELFF
TRBJ2-7 - TRBV7-8 - TGTGCCAGCAGCTTAGCGCGAGGGAAACCTTACGAGCAGTACTTC CASSLARGKPYEQYF
TRBJ1-2 - TRBV18 - TGTGCCAGCTCACCACCCGGGACGGATGGCTACACCTTC CASSPPGTDGYTF
TRBJ1-2 - TRBV6-1 TRBD1 TGTGCCAGCAGTGCCACCGGGGCGACAGGGATTAACTATGGCTACACCTTC CASSATGATGINYGYTF
TRBJ1-2 - TRBV19 - TGTGCCAGTAGTACCCAGGGCGTCGGCTATGGCTACACCTTC CASSTQGVGYGYTF
TRBJ1-1 - TRBV2 TRBD1 TGTGCCAGCACCGACAGGGGAAACACTGAAGCTTTCTTT CASTDRGNTEAFF
TRBJ1-6 - TRBV11-2 - TGTGCCAGCAGCTTCTCCGACCCGGGTAGAGGTGGTTTCACCCTCCACTTT CASSFSDPGRGGFTLHF
TRBJ1-2 - TRBV9 - TGTGCCAGCAGCGAGACCCCTGACAGGAGTCGCGGCTACACCTTC CASSETPDRSRGYTF
TRBJ2-5 - TRBV5-1 TRBD2 TGCGCCAGCAGCTTGACAGCGGGGGTTCAAGAGACCCAGTACTTC CASSLTAGVQETQYF
TRBJ1-5 once TRBV19 - TGTGCCAGTAGTATAAAAGTGGGGAGTAATAGCAATCAGCCCCAGCATTTT CASSIKVGSNSNQPQHF
TRBJ1-4 once TRBV5-1 - TGCGCCAGCAGCTTGACAGCACATAATGAAAAACTGTTTTTT CASSLTAHNEKLFF
TRBJ1-1 - TRBV7-9 TRBD1 TGTGCCAGCAGGGGACAGGGACGGAGCACTGAAGCTTTCTTT CASRGQGRSTEAFF
TRBJ2-1 - TRBV7-6 - TGTGCCAGCACCGTGGGTGTTGGCAATGAGCAGTTCTTC CASTVGVGNEQFF
TRBJ1-1 - TRBV12-3/TRBV12-4 TRBD1 TGTGCCAGCAGCATGGGACAGGCAGCTTTCTTT CASSMGQAAFF
TRBJ2-3 many TRBV7-9 - TGTGCCAGCAGCTTTTATGCGGGGAGCACAGATACGCAGTATTTT CASSFYAGSTDTQYF
TRBJ2-7 - TRBV7-8 - TGTGCCAGCAGCCAGACAGCCTCGGTGTACTTC CASSQTASVYF
TRBJ2-3 - TRBV4-2 - TGTGCCAGCAGCCCCCGGGACCCTGGGAGCACAGATACGCAGTATTTT CASSPRDPGSTDTQYF
TRBJ1-1 - TRBV9 TRBD1 TGTGCCAGCAGCGGCGGACAGGAGGACACTGAAGCTTTCTTT CASSGGQEDTEAFF
TRBJ1-1 - TRBV24-1 - TGTGCCACCAGTGACCCGAAGTGGAGACCGAACACTGAAGCTTTCTTT CATSDPKWRPNTEAFF